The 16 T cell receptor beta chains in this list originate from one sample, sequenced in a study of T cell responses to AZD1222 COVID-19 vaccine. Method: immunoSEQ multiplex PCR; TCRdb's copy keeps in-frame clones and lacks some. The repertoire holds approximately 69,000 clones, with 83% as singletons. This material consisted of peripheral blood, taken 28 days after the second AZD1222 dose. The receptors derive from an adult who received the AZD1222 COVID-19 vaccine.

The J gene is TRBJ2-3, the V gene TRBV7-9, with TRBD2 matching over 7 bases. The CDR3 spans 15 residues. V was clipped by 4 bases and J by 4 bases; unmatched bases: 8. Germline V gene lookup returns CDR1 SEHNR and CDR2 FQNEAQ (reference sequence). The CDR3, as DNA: TGTGCCAGCAGCTCCGCCGTGGGGGGGGCAGATACGCAGTATTTT. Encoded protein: CASSSAVGGADTQYF.

The CDR3 sequence: CASSELYRLEFGANVLTF. As DNA, the CDR3 is TGTGCCAGCAGTGAATTGTACAGGCTAGAATTTGGGGCCAACGTCCTGACTTTC. The chain combines TRBV6-1 with TRBJ2-6, with a weak D call TRBD1 (5 bases). There are 18 residues in the CDR3. In germline, CDR1 is MNHNS, CDR2 SASEGT. V shed 2 bases and J shed 3 bases, with 17 bases lying between them.

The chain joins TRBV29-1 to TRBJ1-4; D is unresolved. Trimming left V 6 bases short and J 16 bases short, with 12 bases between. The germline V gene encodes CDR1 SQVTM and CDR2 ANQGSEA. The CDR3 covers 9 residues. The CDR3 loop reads CSVVPGPFF. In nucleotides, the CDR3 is TGCAGCGTGGTCCCGGGCCCGTTTTTT.

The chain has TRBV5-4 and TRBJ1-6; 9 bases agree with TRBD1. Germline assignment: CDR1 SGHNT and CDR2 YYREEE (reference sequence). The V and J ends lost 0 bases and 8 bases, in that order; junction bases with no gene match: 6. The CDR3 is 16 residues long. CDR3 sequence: CASSLGGQGNHSPLHF. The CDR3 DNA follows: TGTGCCAGCAGCTTGGGGGGACAGGGTAATCATTCACCCCTCCACTTT.

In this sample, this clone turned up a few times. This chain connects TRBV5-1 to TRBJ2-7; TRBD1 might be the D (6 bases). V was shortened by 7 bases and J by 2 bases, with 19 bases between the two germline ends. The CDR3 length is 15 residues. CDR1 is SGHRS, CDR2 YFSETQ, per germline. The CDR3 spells CASRTETQGAYEQYF. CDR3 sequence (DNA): TGCGCCAGCCGGACAGAGACCCAGGGAGCCTACGAGCAGTACTTC.

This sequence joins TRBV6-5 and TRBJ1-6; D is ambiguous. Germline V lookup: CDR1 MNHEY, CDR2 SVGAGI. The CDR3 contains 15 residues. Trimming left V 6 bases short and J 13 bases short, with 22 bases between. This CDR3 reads CASSQDRFQAAPLHF. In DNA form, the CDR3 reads TGTGCCAGCAGCCAAGACCGGTTTCAGGCGGCGCCCCTCCACTTT.

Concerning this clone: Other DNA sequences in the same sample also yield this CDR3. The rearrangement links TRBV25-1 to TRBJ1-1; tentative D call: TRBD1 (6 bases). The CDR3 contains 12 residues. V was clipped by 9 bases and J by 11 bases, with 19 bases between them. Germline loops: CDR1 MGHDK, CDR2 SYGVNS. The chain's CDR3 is CASSPPQGAAFF. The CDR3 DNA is TGTGCCAGTAGTCCGCCACAGGGTGCGGCTTTCTTT. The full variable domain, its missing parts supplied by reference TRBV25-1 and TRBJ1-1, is EADIYQTPRYLVIGTGKKITLECSQTMGHDKMYWYQQDPGMELHLIHYSYGVNSTEKGDLSSESTVSRIRTEHFPLTLESARPSHTSQYLCASSPPQGAAFFGQGTRLTVV.

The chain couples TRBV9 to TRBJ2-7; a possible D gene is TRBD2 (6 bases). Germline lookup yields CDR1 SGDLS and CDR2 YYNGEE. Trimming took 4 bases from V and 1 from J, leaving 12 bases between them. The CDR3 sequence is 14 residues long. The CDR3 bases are TGTGCCAGCAGCCTCGGGGGAAGTTCCTACGAGCAGTACTTC. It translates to CASSLGGSSYEQYF.

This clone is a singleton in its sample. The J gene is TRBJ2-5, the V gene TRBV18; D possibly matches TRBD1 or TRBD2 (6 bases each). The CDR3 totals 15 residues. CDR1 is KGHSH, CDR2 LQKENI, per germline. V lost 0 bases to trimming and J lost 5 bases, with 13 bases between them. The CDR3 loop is CASSPPGGTRETQYF. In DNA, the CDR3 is TGTGCCAGCTCACCACCAGGCGGGACAAGGGAGACCCAGTACTTC.

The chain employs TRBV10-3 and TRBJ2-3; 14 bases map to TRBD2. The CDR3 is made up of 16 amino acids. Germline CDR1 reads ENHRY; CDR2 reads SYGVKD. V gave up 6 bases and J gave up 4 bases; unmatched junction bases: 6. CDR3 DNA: TGTGCCATCAGCGGGACTAGCGGGGGTGGCGCAGATACGCAGTATTTT. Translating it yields CAISGTSGGGADTQYF.

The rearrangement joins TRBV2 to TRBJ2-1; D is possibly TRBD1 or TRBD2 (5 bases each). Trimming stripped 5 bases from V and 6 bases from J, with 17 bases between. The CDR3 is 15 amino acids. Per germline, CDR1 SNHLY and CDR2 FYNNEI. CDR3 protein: CASSNRIDYLNEQFF. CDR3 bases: TGTGCCAGCAGTAACAGGATTGACTACCTCAATGAGCAGTTCTTC.

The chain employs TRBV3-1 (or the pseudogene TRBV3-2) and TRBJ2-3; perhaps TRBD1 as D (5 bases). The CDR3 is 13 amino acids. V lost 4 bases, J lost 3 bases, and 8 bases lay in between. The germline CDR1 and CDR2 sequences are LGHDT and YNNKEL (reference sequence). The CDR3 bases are TGTGCCAGCAGCCCGCAGGGTACAGATACGCAGTATTTT. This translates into CASSPQGTDTQYF.

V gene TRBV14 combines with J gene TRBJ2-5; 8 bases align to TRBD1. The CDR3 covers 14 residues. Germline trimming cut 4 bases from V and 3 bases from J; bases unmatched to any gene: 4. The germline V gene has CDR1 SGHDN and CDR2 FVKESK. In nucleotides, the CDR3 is TGTGCCAGCAGCCTTAGGACAGGGAAAGAGACCCAGTACTTC. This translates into CASSLRTGKETQYF.

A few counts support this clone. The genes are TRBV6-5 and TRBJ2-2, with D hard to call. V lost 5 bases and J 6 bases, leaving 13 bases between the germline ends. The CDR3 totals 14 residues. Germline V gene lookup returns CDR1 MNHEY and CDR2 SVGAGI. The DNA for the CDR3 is TGTGCCAGCAGTCCACGACCGGACGCCGGGGAGCTGTTTTTT. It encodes CASSPRPDAGELFF.

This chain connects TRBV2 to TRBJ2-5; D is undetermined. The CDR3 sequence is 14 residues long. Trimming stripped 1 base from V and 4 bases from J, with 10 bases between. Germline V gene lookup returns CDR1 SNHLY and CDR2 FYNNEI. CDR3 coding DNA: TGTGCCAGCAGTGAAGGTCGGTCAGTAGAGACCCAGTACTTC. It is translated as CASSEGRSVETQYF.

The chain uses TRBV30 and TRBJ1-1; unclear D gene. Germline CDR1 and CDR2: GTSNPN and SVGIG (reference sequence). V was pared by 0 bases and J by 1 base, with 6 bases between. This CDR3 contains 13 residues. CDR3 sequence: CAWSVGQNTEAFF. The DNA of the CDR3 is TGTGCCTGGAGTGTAGGGCAGAACACTGAAGCTTTCTTT. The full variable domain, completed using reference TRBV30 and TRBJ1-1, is SQTIHQWPATLVQPVGSPLSLECTVEGTSNPNLYWYRQAAGRGLQLLFYSVGIGQISSEVPQNLSASRPQDRQFILSSKKLLLSDSGFYLCAWSVGQNTEAFFGQGTRLTVV.